What follows are 16 T cell receptor beta chains derived from one specimen sequenced in a study of shared clonotypes between healthy human individuals. Sequencing was performed with immunoSEQ multiplex PCR; in TCRdb, only in-frame clones are kept and a portion is missing. The sample contains approximately 720,000 clones, less than 80% of which appear only once. The sequenced sample was memory CD4+ T cells sorted from blood. Subset specified: CD45RA-negative fraction. Source of these receptors: a woman younger than 45 in good health.

The chain couples TRBV30 to TRBJ2-7, with D perhaps TRBD1 (6 bases). The CDR3 has 11 residues. V gave up 3 bases and J gave up 6 bases, with 9 bases separating them. Germline V CDR1 and CDR2: GTSNPN, SVGIG (reference sequence). CDR3 protein: CAWRTGFEQYF. The CDR3 DNA sequence: TGTGCCTGGAGAACAGGGTTCGAGCAGTACTTC.

The chain is built from TRBV18 and TRBJ2-3, with 10 bases identical to TRBD2. The CDR3 loop spans 16 amino acids. Losses at the gene ends were 1 base for V and 12 bases for J; bases not matched to a gene: 13. Germline V gene sequence: CDR1 KGHSH, CDR2 LQKENI. CDR3 region: CASSPQVLAGNQAQYF. The CDR3 DNA sequence: TGTGCCAGCTCACCACAGGTACTAGCGGGAAACCAGGCACAGTATTTT.

V usage is TRBV15 and J usage is TRBJ1-5; possible D gene TRBD1, 5 bases. CDR1 is LNHNV and CDR2 is YYDKDF in the germline V gene (reference sequence). The ends were cut back, 0 bases at V and 0 bases at J, with 21 bases in the middle. This CDR3 comprises 20 residues. Written as DNA, the CDR3 is TGTGCCACCAGCAGAGAGGGAACAGGTCCAACAATTCATAGCAATCAGCCCCAGCATTTT. Its protein is CATSREGTGPTIHSNQPQHF.

The chain employs TRBV7-2 and TRBJ2-7, with 7 nucleotides matching TRBD1. V lost 6 bases to trimming and J lost 5 bases; unmatched junction nucleotides: 10. CDR3 length equals 14 residues. The germline V gene has CDR1 SGHTA and CDR2 FQGNSA. This CDR3 reads CASRLPTGTDEQYF. DNA of the CDR3: TGTGCCAGCAGACTACCGACAGGGACGGACGAGCAGTACTTC. Looking up the rest from reference TRBV7-2 and TRBJ2-7 gives the full variable domain: GAGVSQSPSNKVTEKGKDVELRCDPISGHTALYWYRQSLGQGLEFLIYFQGNSAPDKSGLPSDRFSAERTGGSVSTLTIQRTQQEDSAVYLCASRLPTGTDEQYFGPGTRLTVT.

J is TRBJ1-2 and V is TRBV27; D gene uncertain. V lost 3 bases and J lost 0, with 23 bases in between. In germline, CDR1 is MNHEY, CDR2 SMNVEV (reference sequence). This CDR3 has 19 amino acids. The CDR3: CASSLGPGKTTRANYGYTF. DNA of the CDR3: TGTGCCAGCAGTTTGGGTCCAGGAAAAACCACTCGAGCTAACTATGGCTACACCTTC.

This clone has more than one count but fewer than ten. The gene calls are TRBV25-1 and TRBJ2-1, with 8 nucleotides matching TRBD2. V was clipped by 6 bases and J by 8 bases; unmatched bases: 18. Germline CDR1 MGHDK, CDR2 SYGVNS. The CDR3 runs to 17 residues. As DNA, the CDR3 is TGTGCCAGCAGAGAGGGCTTTAAACGGGAGGGCAGGGATGAGCAGTTCTTC. This translates into CASREGFKREGRDEQFF.

This chain links TRBV19 with TRBJ1-3, with a possible D match to TRBD1 (6 bases). The CDR3 covers 14 residues. Germline CDR1 and CDR2: LNHDA and SQIVND (reference sequence). The V end lost 5 bases, the J end lost 1 base, and 9 bases lay between the germline ends. This chain's CDR3 is CASSEQGSGNTIYF. The CDR3 DNA follows: TGTGCCAGTAGTGAACAGGGATCTGGAAACACCATATATTTT.

There are a few counts of this clone. The identical CDR3 is also encoded by other nucleotide sequences in the sample. The chain is built from TRBV7-9 and TRBJ1-2; no clear D gene. CDR3 length: 13 residues. With 0 bases removed from V and 4 bases from J, the gap between germline ends came to 6 bases. Germline V gene sequence: CDR1 SEHNR, CDR2 FQNEAQ (reference sequence). CDR3 sequence: CASSLAGGYGYTF. The CDR3 DNA reads TGTGCCAGCAGCTTAGCGGGAGGCTATGGCTACACCTTC.

This clone was detected only once. The rearrangement joins TRBV2 to TRBJ2-1; no clear D. CDR1 SNHLY and CDR2 FYNNEI come from the germline V gene. This CDR3 has 12 residues. The V end lost 4 bases, the J end lost 5 bases, and 6 bases lay between the germline ends. The CDR3 loop reads CASSVQDNEQFF. CDR3 nucleotides: TGTGCCAGCAGTGTACAAGACAATGAGCAGTTCTTC. The variable domain in full, completed from reference TRBV2 and TRBJ2-1, reads EPEVTQTPSHQVTQMGQEVILRCVPISNHLYFYWYRQILGQKVEFLVSFYNNEISEKSEIFDDQFSVERPDGSNFTLKIRSTKLEDSAMYFCASSVQDNEQFFGPGTRLTVL.

This rearrangement joins TRBV30 to TRBJ2-5; D might be TRBD1 (6 bases). The J call is doubtful: the DNA matches TRBJ2-7 better. The germline CDR1 and CDR2 sequences are GTSNPN and SVGIG (reference sequence). The CDR3 is 16 residues long. CDR3 DNA: TGTGCCTGGAGTGTTGTGGGACACCTGAGCTCCTACGAGCAGTACTTC. Amino acids: CAWSVVGHLSSYEQYF.

The V and J genes are TRBV28 and TRBJ1-2; possibly TRBD1 for D (5 bases). The CDR3 length is 15 residues. Germline CDR1 is MDHEN and CDR2 is SYDVKM. Trimming removed 5 bases from V and 2 bases from J, with 15 bases in between. The CDR3 DNA sequence: TGTGCCAGCAGTCCCGTTGGCAGGGCGAACTATGGCTACACCTTC. It is translated as CASSPVGRANYGYTF.

The V gene is TRBV6-5, the J gene TRBJ2-2; the D is unclear. CDR1 and CDR2 (germline): MNHEY, SVGAGI. V was pared by 2 bases and J by 3 bases, with 7 bases between. This CDR3 is 14 amino acids long. The CDR3: CASSYRRDTGELFF. CDR3 in DNA: TGTGCCAGCAGTTACCGCCGGGACACCGGGGAGCTGTTTTTT.

This clone was counted only a few times. The V gene is TRBV5-5, the J gene TRBJ2-7; 9 bases line up with TRBD2. Germline trimming cut 5 bases from V and 0 bases from J; bases unmatched to any gene: 6. CDR3 length: 15 residues. The germline V gene has CDR1 SGHKS and CDR2 YYEKEE (reference sequence). The CDR3 protein is CASSLAGTSSYEQYF. The CDR3 nucleotides are TGTGCCAGCAGTCTAGCGGGAACAAGCTCCTACGAGCAGTACTTC. The full variable domain, its missing parts supplied by reference TRBV5-5 and TRBJ2-7, is DAGVTQSPTHLIKTRGQQVTLRCSPISGHKSVSWYQQVLGQGPQFIFQYYEKEERGRGNFPDRFSARQFPNYSSELNVNALLLGDSALYLCASSLAGTSSYEQYFGPGTRLTVT.

In its sample, this clone was seen a few times. The V gene is TRBV6-1, the J gene TRBJ2-1; 7 nucleotides match TRBD2. The germline V gene has CDR1 MNHNS and CDR2 SASEGT. V shed 3 bases, J shed 4 bases, and the junction held 15 bases outside the gene matches. This CDR3 region has 18 residues. The chain's CDR3 is CASSDGLADPLPYNEQFF. CDR3 nucleotide sequence: TGTGCCAGCAGTGACGGGCTAGCGGATCCCCTACCTTACAATGAGCAGTTCTTC.

The J gene is TRBJ1-3, the V gene TRBV10-2, with D perhaps matching TRBD1 (6 bases). The germline V gene encodes CDR1 WSHSY and CDR2 SAAADI. V was pared by 10 bases and J by 0 bases, with 13 bases between. The CDR3 has 14 amino acids. CDR3 DNA sequence: TGCGCCACTGCCCAGGGGAGCTCTGGAAACACCATATATTTT. Amino acid sequence: CATAQGSSGNTIYF.

The J gene is TRBJ1-4, the V gene TRBV10-2, with a possible D match to TRBD1 (5 bases). CDR1 and CDR2 (germline): WSHSY, SAAADI. The CDR3 consists of 15 residues. The V gene lost 6 bases and the J gene lost 8 bases, with 19 bases spanning the gap. In nucleotides, the CDR3 is TGCGCCAGCAGCAAGTACCGGGACGGCGGGGAAAAACTGTTTTTT. This encodes CASSKYRDGGEKLFF.